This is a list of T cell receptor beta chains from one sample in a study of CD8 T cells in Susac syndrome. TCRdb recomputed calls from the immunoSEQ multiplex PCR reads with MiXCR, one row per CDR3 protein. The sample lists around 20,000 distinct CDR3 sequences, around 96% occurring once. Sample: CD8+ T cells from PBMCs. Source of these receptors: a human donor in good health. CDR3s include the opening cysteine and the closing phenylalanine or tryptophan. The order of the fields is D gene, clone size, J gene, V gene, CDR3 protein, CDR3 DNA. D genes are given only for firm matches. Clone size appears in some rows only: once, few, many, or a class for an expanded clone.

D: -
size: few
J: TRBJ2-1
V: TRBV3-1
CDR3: CASSPEGTSRSYNEQFF
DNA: TGTGCCAGCAGCCCTGAGGGGACTTCCCGCTCCTACAATGAGCAGTTCTTC

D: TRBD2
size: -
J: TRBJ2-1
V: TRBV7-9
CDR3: CATQGTSGRHEQFF
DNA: TGTGCCACTCAGGGGACTAGCGGGAGGCATGAGCAGTTCTTC

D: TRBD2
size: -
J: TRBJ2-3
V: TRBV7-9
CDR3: CASSPRLAGAADTQYF
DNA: TGTGCCAGCAGCCCGAGACTAGCGGGAGCGGCAGATACGCAGTATTTT

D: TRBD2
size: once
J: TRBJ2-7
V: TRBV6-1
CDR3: CASSGAGEDYEQYF
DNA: TGTGCCAGCAGTGGGGCGGGAGAGGACTACGAGCAGTACTTC

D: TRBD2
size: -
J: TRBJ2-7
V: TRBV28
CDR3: CASSLKREICEQYF
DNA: TGTGCCAGCAGTCTTAAGCGGGAGATCTGCGAGCAGTACTTC

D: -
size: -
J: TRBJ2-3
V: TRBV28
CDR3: CASSIRSVGSSTDTQYF
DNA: TGTGCCAGCAGCATAAGGAGTGTGGGGAGTAGCACAGATACGCAGTATTTT

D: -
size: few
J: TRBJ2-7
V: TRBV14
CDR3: CASSQDPAYEQYF
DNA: TGTGCCAGCAGCCAAGATCCCGCTTACGAGCAGTACTTC

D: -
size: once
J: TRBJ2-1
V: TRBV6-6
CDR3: CASSRGGEGWDEQFF
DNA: TGTGCCAGCAGTCGTGGAGGTGAGGGTTGGGATGAGCAGTTCTTC

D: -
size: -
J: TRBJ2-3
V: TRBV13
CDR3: CASSSSKGEWPSTDTQYF
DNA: TGTGCCAGCAGCTCGTCTAAGGGGGAGTGGCCTAGCACAGATACGCAGTATTTT

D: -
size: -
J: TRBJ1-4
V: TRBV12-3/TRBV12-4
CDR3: CASSLVRSHEKLFF
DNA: TGTGCCAGCAGTTTAGTCCGGAGCCATGAAAAACTGTTTTTT

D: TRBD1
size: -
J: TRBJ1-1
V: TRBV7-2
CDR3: CAARGGTEAFF
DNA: TGTGCCGCCAGGGGGGGCACTGAAGCTTTCTTT

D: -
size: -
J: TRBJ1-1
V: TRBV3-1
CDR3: CASSQVGGANTEAFF
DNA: TGTGCCAGCAGCCAAGTTGGGGGCGCGAACACTGAAGCTTTCTTT

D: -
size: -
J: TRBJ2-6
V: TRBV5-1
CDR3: CASSFLVRHPDQSGANVLTF
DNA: TGCGCCAGCAGCTTCTTGGTGAGGCACCCGGACCAGTCTGGGGCCAACGTCCTGACTTTC

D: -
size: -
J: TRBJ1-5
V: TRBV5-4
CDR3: CASRLQGYRPQHF
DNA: TGTGCCAGCAGACTCCAGGGGTATAGGCCCCAGCATTTT

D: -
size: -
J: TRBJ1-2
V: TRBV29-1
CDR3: CSVEVRYGKPNYGYTF
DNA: TGCAGCGTTGAAGTCCGGTACGGAAAACCTAACTATGGCTACACCTTC

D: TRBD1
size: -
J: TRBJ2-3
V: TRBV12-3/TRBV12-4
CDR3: CASSLTPGGGTDTQYF
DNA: TGTGCCAGCAGTTTAACTCCAGGGGGCGGCACAGATACGCAGTATTTT

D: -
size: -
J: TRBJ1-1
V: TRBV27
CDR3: CASSLREYTEAFF
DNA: TGTGCCAGCAGTTTAAGGGAATACACTGAAGCTTTCTTT

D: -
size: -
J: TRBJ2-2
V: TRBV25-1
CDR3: CASSVSISNTGELFF
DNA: TGTGCCAGCAGTGTTTCGATCAGCAACACCGGGGAGCTGTTTTTT

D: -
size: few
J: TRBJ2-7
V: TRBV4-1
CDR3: CASSQGGLSSYEQYF
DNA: TGCGCCAGCAGCCAAGGGGGCCTAAGCTCCTACGAGCAGTACTTC

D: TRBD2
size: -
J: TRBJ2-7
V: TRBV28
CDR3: CASSFATSGRAYEQYF
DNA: TGTGCCAGCAGTTTTGCTACTAGCGGTAGAGCCTACGAGCAGTACTTC

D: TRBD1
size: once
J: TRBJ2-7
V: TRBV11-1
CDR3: CASSLGGTGGEQYF
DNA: TGTGCCAGCAGCTTAGGCGGGACAGGAGGGGAGCAGTACTTC

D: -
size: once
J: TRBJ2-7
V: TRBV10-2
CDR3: CASSSASSYEQYF
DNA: TGCGCCAGCAGCTCCGCCTCCTCCTACGAGCAGTACTTC

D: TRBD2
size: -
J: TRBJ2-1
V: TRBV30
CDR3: CAWSLPREGNEQFF
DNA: TGTGCCTGGAGTCTACCGCGGGAGGGTAATGAGCAGTTCTTC

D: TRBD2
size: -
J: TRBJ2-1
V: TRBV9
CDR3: CASSELAVYNEQFF
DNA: TGTGCCAGCAGCGAACTAGCGGTATACAATGAGCAGTTCTTC

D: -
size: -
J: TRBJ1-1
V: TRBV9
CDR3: CASSPSGPHDGAFF
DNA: TGTGCCAGCAGCCCCAGCGGACCGCACGACGGAGCTTTCTTT

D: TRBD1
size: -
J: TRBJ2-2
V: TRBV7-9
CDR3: CATTGDTGELFF
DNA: TGTGCCACGACAGGGGACACCGGGGAGCTGTTTTTT

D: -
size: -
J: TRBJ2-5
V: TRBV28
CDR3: CASSFIPETQYF
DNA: TGTGCCAGCAGTTTCATTCCAGAGACCCAGTACTTC

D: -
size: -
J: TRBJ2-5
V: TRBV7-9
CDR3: CASSFIGGEETQYF
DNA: TGTGCCAGCAGCTTTATTGGGGGCGAGGAGACCCAGTACTTC

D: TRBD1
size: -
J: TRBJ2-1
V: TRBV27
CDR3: CASSSPNDRDRGFNEQFF
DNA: TGTGCCAGCAGTTCACCTAACGACCGGGACAGGGGATTCAATGAGCAGTTCTTC

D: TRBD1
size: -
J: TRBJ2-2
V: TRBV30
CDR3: CAWSGYRDRDTGELFF
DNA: TGTGCCTGGAGTGGTTACAGGGACAGGGACACCGGGGAGCTGTTTTTT

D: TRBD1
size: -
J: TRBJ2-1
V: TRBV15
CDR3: CATSRDSDRPYNEQFF
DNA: TGTGCCACCAGCAGAGACTCGGACAGGCCATACAATGAGCAGTTCTTC

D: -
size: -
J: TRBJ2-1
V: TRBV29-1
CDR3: CSVPRGGSNEQFF
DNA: TGCAGCGTCCCCAGGGGCGGTAGCAATGAGCAGTTCTTC

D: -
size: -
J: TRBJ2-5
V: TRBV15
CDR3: CATSRTQETQYF
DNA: TGTGCCACCAGCAGGACTCAAGAGACCCAGTACTTC

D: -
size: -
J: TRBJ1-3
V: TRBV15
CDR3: CATSRDRVDSGNTIYF
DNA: TGTGCCACCAGCAGAGATCGCGTGGACAGTGGGAACACCATATATTTT

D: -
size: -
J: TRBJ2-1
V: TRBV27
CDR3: CASSIPSGIEQFF
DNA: TGTGCCAGCAGTATCCCCTCGGGGATTGAGCAGTTCTTC

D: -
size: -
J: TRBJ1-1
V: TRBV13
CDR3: CASSLMRGGSRNTEAFF
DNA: TGTGCCAGCAGCCTTATGAGGGGCGGGTCTCGGAACACTGAAGCTTTCTTT

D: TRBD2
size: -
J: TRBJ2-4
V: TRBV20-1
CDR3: CSAAGGRVAKNIQYF
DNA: TGCAGTGCCGCGGGAGGGAGGGTAGCCAAAAACATTCAGTACTTC

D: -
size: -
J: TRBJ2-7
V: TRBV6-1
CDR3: CASSERNSEFEQYF
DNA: TGTGCCAGCAGTGAACGCAACAGTGAATTCGAGCAGTACTTC

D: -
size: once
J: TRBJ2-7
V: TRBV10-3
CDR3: CAISLDSIHEQYF
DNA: TGTGCCATCAGTTTGGACAGTATCCACGAGCAGTACTTC

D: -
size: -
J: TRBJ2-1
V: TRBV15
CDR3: CATSRWGDPPPGEQFF
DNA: TGTGCCACCAGCAGATGGGGGGACCCTCCCCCTGGTGAGCAGTTCTTC

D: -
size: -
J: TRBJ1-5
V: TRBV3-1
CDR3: CASSQMGRGNQPQHF
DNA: TGTGCCAGCAGCCAAATGGGACGGGGCAATCAGCCCCAGCATTTT

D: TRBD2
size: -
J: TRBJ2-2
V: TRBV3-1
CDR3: CASSQERREWTGELFF
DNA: TGTGCCAGCAGCCAAGAAAGGCGGGAGTGGACCGGGGAGCTGTTTTTT

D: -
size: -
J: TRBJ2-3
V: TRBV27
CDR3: CASSSFGKLRGDTQYF
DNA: TGTGCCAGCAGTTCGTTCGGGAAATTGAGGGGAGATACGCAGTATTTT

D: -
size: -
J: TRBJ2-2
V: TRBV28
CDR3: CASSYSALTGELFF
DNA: TGTGCCAGCAGTTATTCTGCGCTCACCGGGGAGCTGTTTTTT

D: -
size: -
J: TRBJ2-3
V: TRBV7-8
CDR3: CASSLEGYVLFTDTQYF
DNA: TGTGCCAGCAGCTTAGAAGGATACGTCCTTTTCACAGATACGCAGTATTTT

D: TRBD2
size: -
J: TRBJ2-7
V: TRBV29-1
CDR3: CSVGGGQAAYEQYF
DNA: TGCAGCGTTGGGGGAGGGCAGGCCGCCTACGAGCAGTACTTC

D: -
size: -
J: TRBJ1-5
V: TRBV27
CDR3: CASSRGNNQPQHF
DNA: TGTGCCAGCTCGCGGGGGAACAATCAGCCCCAGCATTTT